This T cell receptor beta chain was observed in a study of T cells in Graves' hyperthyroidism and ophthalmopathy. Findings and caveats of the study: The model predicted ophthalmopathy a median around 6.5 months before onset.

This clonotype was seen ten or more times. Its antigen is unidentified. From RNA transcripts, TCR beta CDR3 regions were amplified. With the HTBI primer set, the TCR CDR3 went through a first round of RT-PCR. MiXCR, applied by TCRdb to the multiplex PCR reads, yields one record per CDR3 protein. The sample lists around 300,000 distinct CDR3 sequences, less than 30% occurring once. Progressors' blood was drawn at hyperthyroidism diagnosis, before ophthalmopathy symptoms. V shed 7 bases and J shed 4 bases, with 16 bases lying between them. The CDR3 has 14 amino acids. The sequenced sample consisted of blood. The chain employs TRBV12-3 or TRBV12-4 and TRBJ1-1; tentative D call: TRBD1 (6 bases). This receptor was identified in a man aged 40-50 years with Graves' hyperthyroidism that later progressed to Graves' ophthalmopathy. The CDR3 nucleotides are TGTGCCAGCACCCATAAGGGGGGCGGCACTGAAGCTTTCTTT. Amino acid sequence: CASTHKGGGTEAFF.